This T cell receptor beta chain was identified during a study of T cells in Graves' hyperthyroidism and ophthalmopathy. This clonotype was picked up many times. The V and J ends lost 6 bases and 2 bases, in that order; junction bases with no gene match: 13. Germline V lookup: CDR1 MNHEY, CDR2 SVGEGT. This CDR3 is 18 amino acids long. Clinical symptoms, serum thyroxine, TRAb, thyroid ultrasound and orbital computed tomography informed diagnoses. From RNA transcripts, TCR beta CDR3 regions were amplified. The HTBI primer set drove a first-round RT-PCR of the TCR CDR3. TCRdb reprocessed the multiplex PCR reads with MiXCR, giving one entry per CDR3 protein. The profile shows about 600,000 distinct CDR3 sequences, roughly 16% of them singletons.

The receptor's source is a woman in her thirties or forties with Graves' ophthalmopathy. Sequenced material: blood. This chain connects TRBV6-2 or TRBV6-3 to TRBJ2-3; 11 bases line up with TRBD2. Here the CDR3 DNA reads TGTGCCAGCAGACCCCTAGCGGGAGGTCCACCTAACACAGATACGCAGTATTTT. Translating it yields CASRPLAGGPPNTDTQYF.